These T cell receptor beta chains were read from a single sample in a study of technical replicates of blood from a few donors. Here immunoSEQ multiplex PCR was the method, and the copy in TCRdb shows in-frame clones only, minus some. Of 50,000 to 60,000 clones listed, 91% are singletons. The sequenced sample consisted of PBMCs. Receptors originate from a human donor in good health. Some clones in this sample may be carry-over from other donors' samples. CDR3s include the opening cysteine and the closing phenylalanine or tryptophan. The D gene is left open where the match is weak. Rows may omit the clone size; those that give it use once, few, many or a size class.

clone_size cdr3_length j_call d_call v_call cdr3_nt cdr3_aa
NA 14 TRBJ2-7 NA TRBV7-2 TGTGCCAGCAGCATCGGGACAAGTTCCTACGAGCAGTACTTC CASSIGTSSYEQYF
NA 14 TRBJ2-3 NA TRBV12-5 TGTGCTAGTGGTGAAGGGGTAAGAACAGATACGCAGTATTTT CASGEGVRTDTQYF
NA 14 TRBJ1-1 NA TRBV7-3 TGTGCCAGCAGCTTAATCCGGGGGAGCACTGAAGCTTTCTTT CASSLIRGSTEAFF
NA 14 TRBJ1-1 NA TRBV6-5 TGTGCCAGCAACAGGTACAGATTGAACACTGAAGCTTTCTTT CASNRYRLNTEAFF
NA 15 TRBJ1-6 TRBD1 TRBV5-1 TGCGCCAGCAGCGCGGGACAGGCGGATAATTCACCCCTCCACTTT CASSAGQADNSPLHF
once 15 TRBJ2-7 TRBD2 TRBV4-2 TGTGCCAGCAGCCAAGAACTAGCGGGGGGTTACGAGCAGTACTTC CASSQELAGGYEQYF
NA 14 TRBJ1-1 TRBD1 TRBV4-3 TGCGCCAGCAGCCAAGTCGACAGGGTGGCTGAAGCTTTCTTT CASSQVDRVAEAFF
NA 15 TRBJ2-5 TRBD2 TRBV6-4 TGTGCCAGCACCCCGGGAGGGCCTAACCAAGAGACCCAGTACTTC CASTPGGPNQETQYF
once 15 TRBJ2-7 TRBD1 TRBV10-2 TGCGCCAGCAGTGAGTCTGAGGGACAGGGGGACGAGCAGTACTTC CASSESEGQGDEQYF
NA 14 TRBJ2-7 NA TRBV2 TGTGCCAGCACGCAGGTCGGGATCTCCTACGAGCAGTACTTC CASTQVGISYEQYF
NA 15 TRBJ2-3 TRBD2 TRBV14 TGTGCCAGCAGCCTAGCGGGAGGACCCACAGATACGCAGTATTTT CASSLAGGPTDTQYF
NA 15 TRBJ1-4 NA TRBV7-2 TGTGCCAGCAGCTCCCGGGGGAATACTAATGAAAAACTGTTTTTT CASSSRGNTNEKLFF
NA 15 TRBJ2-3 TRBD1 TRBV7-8 TGTGCCAGCAGCTCCTCACAGGGGGCAACAGATACGCAGTATTTT CASSSSQGATDTQYF
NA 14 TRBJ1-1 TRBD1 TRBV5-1 TGCGCCAGCACTACCGGGACAGGGAACACTGAAGCTTTCTTT CASTTGTGNTEAFF
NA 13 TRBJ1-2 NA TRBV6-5 TGTGCCAGCAGAGATACAGGGAACTATGGCTACACCTTC CASRDTGNYGYTF
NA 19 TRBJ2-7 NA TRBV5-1 TGCGCCAGCAGCCCGCGAAATTTATCGTATACAGGCGACCTCTACGAGCAGTACTTC CASSPRNLSYTGDLYEQYF
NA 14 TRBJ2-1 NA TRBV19 TGTGCCAGTAGTATAGGACATCGTCGGGGTGAGCAGTTCTTC CASSIGHRRGEQFF
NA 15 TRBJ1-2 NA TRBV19 TGTGCCAGTAGTATGTACCAGCAGGGGACCTATGGCTACACCTTC CASSMYQQGTYGYTF
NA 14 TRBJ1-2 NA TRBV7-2 TGTGCCAGCAGCTTAGGTTTCGGGAACTATGGCTACACCTTC CASSLGFGNYGYTF